A single sample gave rise to the 24 T cell receptor beta chains below, sequenced in a study of T-cell memory formation after mild COVID-19. Each CDR3 protein gets one entry after TCRdb re-called the 5' RACE reads with MiXCR. The sample has about 6,100 distinct CDR3 sequences, about 18% seen once; the top ten hold 56%. The source material was PBMCs or a T cell subset sorted from them (not recorded which). The source is an adult woman who had mild COVID-19 (a few samples of this study predate the infection). Cell type and time point are not known.

The rearrangement joins TRBV29-1 to TRBJ2-3; the D is unclear. V gave up 3 bases and J gave up 2 bases, with 6 bases separating them. Germline loops: CDR1 SQVTM, CDR2 ANQGSEA. The CDR3 length is 12 residues. As DNA, the CDR3 is TGCAGCGTTGACGGATACACAGATACGCAGTATTTT. Protein: CSVDGYTDTQYF.

There are many counts of this clonotype. CDR3 region: CAWMTGGSEEQYF. Here the CDR3 DNA reads TGTGCCTGGATGACAGGGGGTTCGGAAGAGCAGTACTTC. The gene calls are TRBV30 and TRBJ2-7; TRBD1 agrees at 9 bases. V lost 4 bases, J lost 7 bases, and 8 bases stayed unmatched. This CDR3 comprises 13 residues. Germline V gene data show CDR1 as GTSNPN and CDR2 as SVGIG (reference sequence).

By its share, this clonotype is medium-sized. The chain recombines TRBV7-3 with TRBJ2-1, with 14 nucleotides matching TRBD2. Germline V gene lookup returns CDR1 SGHTA and CDR2 FQGTGA. The CDR3 totals 16 residues. J gave up 8 bases and V 4 bases, and 7 bases lay outside the gene matches. The DNA for the CDR3 is TGTGCCAGCAGCTCGATGACTAGCGGGGGGGCTGATGAGCAGTTCTTC. This translates into CASSSMTSGGADEQFF.

At least ten counts were recorded for this clonotype. The chain joins TRBV7-3 to TRBJ2-2; 8 positions agree with TRBD2. CDR3 size: 18 residues. Germline V gene sequence: CDR1 SGHTA, CDR2 FQGTGA. With 1 base clipped from V and 5 bases from J, the junction kept 12 bases outside the gene matches. The DNA for the CDR3 is TGTGCCAGCAGCTTAAGTAGCGCGTCGGCGGGAGGAACCGGGGAGCTGTTTTTT. Translating gives CASSLSSASAGGTGELFF.

In its sample, this clonotype was seen many times. This chain uses TRBV20-1 with TRBJ2-1, with 7 bases matching TRBD1. Trimming cost V 0 bases and J 8 bases; bases outside gene matches: 7. The CDR3 is 14 amino acids. Germline CDR1 and CDR2: DFQATT and SNEGSKA (reference sequence). DNA for the CDR3: TGCAGTGCTAGAGATGCGAGGGGGCGGGATGAGCAGTTCTTC. Translated: CSARDARGRDEQFF.

This clonotype counts as medium-sized. The gene calls are TRBV24-1 and TRBJ2-7; TRBD2 matches at 15 bases. There are 15 residues in the CDR3. The trim removed 5 bases at V and 4 bases at J, leaving 2 bases unmatched. Germline assignment: CDR1 KGHDR and CDR2 SFDVKD. CDR3 DNA: TGTGCCACCAGTGTCGGGACTAGCGGGAGGTACGAGCAGTACTTC. Amino acids: CATSVGTSGRYEQYF.

The gene calls are TRBV2 and TRBJ2-7; 11 bases map to TRBD1. The CDR3 contains 15 residues. V lost 5 bases, J lost 2 bases, and 5 bases stayed unmatched. Germline CDR1 and CDR2: SNHLY and FYNNEI. The CDR3 sequence is CASSQDRGHPYEQYF. The CDR3 nucleotides are TGTGCCAGCAGTCAGGACAGGGGGCACCCCTACGAGCAGTACTTC. The complete variable domain, with remaining parts taken from reference TRBV2 and TRBJ2-7, reads EPEVTQTPSHQVTQMGQEVILRCVPISNHLYFYWYRQILGQKVEFLVSFYNNEISEKSEIFDDQFSVERPDGSNFTLKIRSTKLEDSAMYFCASSQDRGHPYEQYFGPGTRLTVT.

This clonotype came up many times. The chain couples TRBV7-9 to TRBJ1-2; 7 nucleotides match TRBD1. CDR3 length: 15 amino acids. The V gene's germline CDR1 is SEHNR and CDR2 FQNEAQ (reference sequence). Trimming cost V 4 bases and J 4 bases; bases outside gene matches: 9. CDR3 amino acids: CASSSDRWGFYGYTF. CDR3 sequence (DNA): TGTGCCAGCAGCTCGGACAGGTGGGGGTTCTATGGCTACACCTTC.

This clonotype has a count of ten or more. The chain recombines TRBV7-9 with TRBJ2-7; 7 positions match TRBD2. The trim removed 5 bases at V and 5 bases at J, leaving 9 bases unmatched. This CDR3 spans 14 amino acids. Germline CDR1 reads SEHNR; CDR2 reads FQNEAQ (reference sequence). The CDR3 nucleotides read TGTGCCAGCAGCCCCTGGTGGGAGGGCGACGAGCAGTACTTC. Translating gives CASSPWWEGDEQYF. Combining the CDR3 with reference TRBV7-9 and TRBJ2-7 gives the whole variable domain DTGVSQNPRHKITKRGQNVTFRCDPISEHNRLYWYRQTLGQGPEFLTYFQNEAQLEKSRLLSDRFSAERPKGSFSTLEIQRTEQGDSAMYLCASSPWWEGDEQYFGPGTRLTVT.

This clonotype showed up many times. The CDR3 loop is CSAPRGAEAFF. The CDR3 bases are TGCAGTGCCCCGAGAGGCGCTGAAGCTTTCTTT. The genes are TRBV20-1 and TRBJ1-1; D gene ambiguous. Germline V lookup: CDR1 DFQATT, CDR2 SNEGSKA (reference sequence). With 6 bases removed from V and 6 bases from J, the gap between germline ends came to 11 bases. The CDR3 sequence is 11 residues long.

This chain links TRBV3-1 with TRBJ2-7; D remains ambiguous. V was pared by 4 bases and J by 4 bases, with 8 bases between. The CDR3 is 12 amino acids. CDR1 LGHDT and CDR2 YNNKEL come from the germline V gene (reference sequence). CDR3 nucleotides: TGTGCCAGCAGCCGGACCCGATACGAGCAGTACTTC. It codes for CASSRTRYEQYF.

In its sample, this clonotype is medium-sized. The chain is built from TRBV7-9 and TRBJ2-7; no clear D gene. Trimming cost V 1 base and J 3 bases, with 10 bases left between them. Germline V gene data show CDR1 as SEHNR and CDR2 as FQNEAQ (reference sequence). The length of the CDR3 is 14 residues. The CDR3 reads CASSLEGPYYEQYF. Here the CDR3 DNA reads TGTGCCAGCAGCTTAGAAGGGCCGTACTACGAGCAGTACTTC.

This rearrangement joins TRBV6-5 to TRBJ1-5; TRBD1 might be the D (5 bases). Trimming stripped 2 bases from V and 6 bases from J, with 11 bases between. The CDR3 runs 14 residues. CDR1 and CDR2 (germline): MNHEY, SVGAGI. In DNA form, the CDR3 reads TGTGCCAGCAGTTACGGTGCAGGGACTCAGCCCCAGCATTTT. This gives the protein CASSYGAGTQPQHF.

This clonotype occurred many times. The V and J genes are TRBV24-1 and TRBJ2-5, with TRBD2 identical over 9 bases. V lost 2 bases to trimming and J lost 2 bases; unmatched junction nucleotides: 2. CDR3 size: 15 residues. In germline, CDR1 is KGHDR, CDR2 SFDVKD. The CDR3 is CATSDWTSEQETQYF. CDR3 bases: TGTGCCACCAGTGATTGGACTAGCGAACAAGAGACCCAGTACTTC.

This clonotype occurred many times. This chain uses TRBV24-1 with TRBJ1-6; 7 nucleotides agree with TRBD1. The length of the CDR3 is 13 residues. The germline V gene encodes CDR1 KGHDR and CDR2 SFDVKD. Losses at the gene ends were 9 bases for V and 10 bases for J; bases not matched to a gene: 8. The CDR3 DNA follows: TGTGCCACCGCCAGGGGGGAAGAATCACCCCTCCACTTT. The encoded protein is CATARGEESPLHF.

This clonotype was seen many times. One end of the junction varies from germline; a read error may be responsible. This chain joins TRBV19 and TRBJ1-5; weak D call: TRBD1 (6 bases). The CDR3 contains 9 residues. Germline V gives CDR1 LNHDA, CDR2 SQIVND (reference sequence). The CDR3 loop is CARDRRRRF. Written as DNA, the CDR3 is TGTGCCAGAGACAGGCGGAGGCGTTTT.

This clonotype has ten or more counts. The chain employs TRBV20-1 and TRBJ1-4; TRBD1 matches at 10 bases. Germline V gene sequence: CDR1 DFQATT, CDR2 SNEGSKA (reference sequence). The CDR3 runs to 13 residues. J lost 8 bases, V lost 5 bases, and 5 bases had no gene match. The CDR3 DNA is TGCAGTGCTCCCGGGACAGGGGCCGAAAAACTGTTTTTT. Protein sequence: CSAPGTGAEKLFF.

This clonotype occurred once. The chain carries TRBV5-6 and TRBJ2-3, with 7 bases lining up with TRBD1. The CDR3 is made up of 14 amino acids. V gave up 3 bases and J gave up 1 base; unmatched junction bases: 2. From germline, CDR1 is SGHDT and CDR2 YYEEEE. CDR3 sequence reads: CASSSTGGTDTQYF. The CDR3 DNA sequence: TGTGCCAGCAGCTCAACAGGGGGCACAGATACGCAGTATTTT.

This chain joins TRBV7-2 and TRBJ2-5; D ambiguous. V dropped 5 bases and J dropped 3 bases, with 10 bases sitting between them. Looked up from germline, CDR1 is SGHTA and CDR2 is FQGNSA. The length of the CDR3 is 13 residues. CDR3 nucleotides: TGTGCCAGCAGCCTCGCCCTTAAAGAGACCCAGTACTTC. Amino acid sequence: CASSLALKETQYF.

The rearrangement uses TRBV24-1 and TRBJ2-1; D is unresolved. This CDR3 contains 13 residues. V was shortened by 5 bases and J by 2 bases, with 6 bases between the two germline ends. Germline CDR1 reads KGHDR; CDR2 reads SFDVKD. As DNA, the CDR3 is TGTGCCACCAGTGCGTCCGCCTACAATGAGCAGTTCTTC. This codes for CATSASAYNEQFF.

J is TRBJ2-1 and V is TRBV20-1; 12 nucleotides agree with TRBD2. The CDR3 covers 14 residues. Unmatched junction bases numbered 8, after V lost 5 bases and J lost 9 bases. Germline values: CDR1 DFQATT, CDR2 SNEGSKA (reference sequence). This CDR3 reads CSADASGGASEQFF. The CDR3 DNA reads as TGCAGTGCTGACGCTAGCGGGGGGGCGTCTGAGCAGTTCTTC.

This clonotype showed up just once. This chain connects TRBV7-8 to TRBJ2-3; TRBD2 matches at 7 bases. The CDR3 spans 17 residues. The germline CDR1 and CDR2 sequences are SGHVS and FQNEAQ. The J segment lost 4 bases and the V segment lost 3 bases, leaving 13 bases of the junction unmatched. The CDR3 region has the DNA TGTGCCAGCAGCTTTTTAGTGGCAGGGAGGGTCCCAGATACGCAGTATTTT. Protein product: CASSFLVAGRVPDTQYF. The variable domain in full, with the rest retrieved from reference TRBV7-8 and TRBJ2-3, is GAGVSQSPRYKVAKRGQDVALRCDPISGHVSLFWYQQALGQGPEFLTYFQNEAQLDKSGLPSDRFFAERPEGSVSTLKIQRTQQEDSAVYLCASSFLVAGRVPDTQYFGPGTRLTVL.

This clonotype is large (0.1 to 1%). The rearrangement links TRBV20-1 to TRBJ2-3; 9 bases line up with TRBD2. Trimming removed 5 bases from V and 4 bases from J; junction bases left unmatched: 10. From germline, CDR1 is DFQATT and CDR2 SNEGSKA (reference sequence). CDR3 size: 15 residues. The CDR3 loop reads CSAGQIGGGADTQYF. In nucleotides, the CDR3 is TGCAGTGCTGGACAGATCGGCGGGGGGGCAGATACGCAGTATTTT.

This clonotype is a singleton in its sample. J is TRBJ2-3 and V is TRBV12-3 or TRBV12-4, with D possibly matching TRBD1 (5 bases). This CDR3 is 13 amino acids long. V lost 7 bases to trimming and J lost 3 bases, with 11 bases between them. The CDR3 DNA reads TGTGCCAGCACCTCCAGGGTAACAGATACGCAGTATTTT. It translates to CASTSRVTDTQYF.